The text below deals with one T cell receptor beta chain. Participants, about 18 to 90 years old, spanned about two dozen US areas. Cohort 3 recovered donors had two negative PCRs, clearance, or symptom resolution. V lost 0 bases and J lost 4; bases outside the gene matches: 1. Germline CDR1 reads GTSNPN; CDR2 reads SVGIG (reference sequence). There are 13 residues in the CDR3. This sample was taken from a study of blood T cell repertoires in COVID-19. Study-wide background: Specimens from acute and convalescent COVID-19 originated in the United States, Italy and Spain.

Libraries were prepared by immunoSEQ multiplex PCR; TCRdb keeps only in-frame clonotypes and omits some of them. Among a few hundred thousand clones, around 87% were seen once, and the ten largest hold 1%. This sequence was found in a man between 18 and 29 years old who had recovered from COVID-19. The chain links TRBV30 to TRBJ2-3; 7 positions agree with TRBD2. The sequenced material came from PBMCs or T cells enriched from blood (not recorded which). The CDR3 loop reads CAWSVREADTQYF. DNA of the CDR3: TGTGCCTGGAGTGTTCGGGAGGCAGATACGCAGTATTTT.